A single T cell receptor beta chain is shown here with its context. The sample belongs to a study of blood T cell repertoires in COVID-19. Study background: From the United States, Italy and Spain came samples of acute and convalescent COVID-19. Sample material is recorded as cDNA or gDNA derived from T cells, B-cell-depleted T cells, or PBMCs.

The CDR3 is 15 amino acids. Germline CDR1 and CDR2: MDHEN and SYDVKM. J was trimmed by 6 bases and V by 6 bases; bases with no gene match: 9. Under the authors' procedure: Estimation of nucleated cell counts relied on the amplification of reference gene primers. Measured with immunoSEQ multiplex PCR; TCRdb has only the in-frame clones, and not every one. That table furnishes V, J and clone size, whereas the DNA furnished D and trimming. The sample contains some 120,000 clones, roughly 80% of which appear only once. J is TRBJ1-3 and V is TRBV28, with TRBD1 identical over 9 bases. Input material: peripheral blood. The sequence came from a human donor in a cohort sampled during active COVID-19. The CDR3 loop is CASSLGQGAVNTIYF. Written as DNA, the CDR3 is TGTGCCAGCAGCCTGGGACAGGGAGCTGTAAACACCATATATTTT. The full variable domain, its missing parts supplied by reference TRBV28 and TRBJ1-3, is DVKVTQSSRYLVKRTGEKVFLECVQDMDHENMFWYRQDPGLGLRLIYFSYDVKMKEKGDIPEGYSVSREKKERFSLILESASTNQTSMYLCASSLGQGAVNTIYFGEGSWLTVV.